Sequencing of this T cell receptor (beta chain) was carried out in a study of blood T cell repertoires in COVID-19. At the level of the study: Samples taken during acute and convalescent COVID-19 were collected in the United States, Italy and Spain.

Germline trimming cut 4 bases from V and 3 bases from J; bases unmatched to any gene: 10. The CDR3 length is 17 residues. The germline V gene encodes CDR1 LNHDA and CDR2 SQIVND (reference sequence). In the study's own analysis: By means of reference gene primer amplification, nucleated cell counts were estimated. The data were produced by immunoSEQ multiplex PCR, yet TCRdb's version contains in-frame clones alone and is incomplete. Clone size and the V and J calls come from that table; the DNA yielded D and trimming. The sample lists some 220,000 clones; approximately 83% were seen once. The rearrangement uses TRBV19 and TRBJ2-2; 8 nucleotides align to TRBD1. This TCR came from a woman aged 25-40 years who had recovered from COVID-19. Sample: peripheral blood. CDR3 DNA sequence: TGTGCCAGTAGTACCTGGGGGGACAGGCGATACACCGGGGAGCTGTTTTTT. Translating gives CASSTWGDRRYTGELFF.